These T cell receptor beta chains were read from a single sample in a study of blood T cells in healthy people across ages. TCRdb used MiXCR to reprocess the 5' RACE reads, holding one entry per CDR3 protein. The sample has approximately 800,000 distinct CDR3 sequences; about 37% are singletons. The sample taken for sequencing was blood. These receptors were collected from a man in his late teens or twenties in good health. Both conserved end residues are part of each CDR3. A D gene is named only where the DNA matches it firmly. Clone sizes are given selectively: once, few, many, or a class where the clone is expanded.

NA	TRBV10-3	TRBD1	TRBJ2-4	TGTGCCATCAGTGAACAGGGACAGGGGGCGAACATTCAGTACTTC	CAISEQGQGANIQYF
NA	TRBV4-3	NA	TRBJ2-3	TGCGCCAGCAGCCAGAAGGAAAGGAGCACGGATACGCAGTATTTT	CASSQKERSTDTQYF
NA	TRBV19	TRBD1	TRBJ1-1	TGTGCCAGTGATCGACAGGGCCACACTGAAGCTTTCTTT	CASDRQGHTEAFF
few	TRBV6-2/TRBV6-3	TRBD2	TRBJ2-5	TGTGCCAGCAGTTACACGGGACTAGGAGAAGAGACCCAGTACTTC	CASSYTGLGEETQYF
NA	TRBV5-5	NA	TRBJ1-2	TGTGCCAGCAGCTTGGCGAGCTTGGAGCATCGCTATGGCTACACCTTC	CASSLASLEHRYGYTF
NA	TRBV20-1	NA	TRBJ1-1	TGCAGTGCCCAGGGAAGAGTAATGAACACTGAAGCTTTCTTT	CSAQGRVMNTEAFF
NA	TRBV20-1	NA	TRBJ1-5	TGCAGTGCTAAACCGGGACCCAGAATTGATCAGCCCCAGCATTTT	CSAKPGPRIDQPQHF
NA	TRBV20-1	NA	TRBJ2-7	TGCAGTGCTAGAGATCGCGTGGGACGCGAGCAGTACTTC	CSARDRVGREQYF
NA	TRBV7-8	TRBD2	TRBJ2-1	TGTGCCAGCAGCTTACGACGCGGGGGGGCCAATAGGAATGAGCAGTTCTTC	CASSLRRGGANRNEQFF
NA	TRBV6-6	TRBD1	TRBJ2-7	TGTGCCAGCAGAGAACCGGGACAGGGAGACTACGAGCAGTACTTC	CASREPGQGDYEQYF
NA	TRBV10-3	TRBD2	TRBJ2-5	TGTGCCATCAGCGATCCTAGCGGGAGATTACAAGAGACCCAGTACTTC	CAISDPSGRLQETQYF
NA	TRBV7-2	TRBD1	TRBJ2-4	TGTGCCAGCAGCGTAGGGGACAGGTACATTCAGTACTTC	CASSVGDRYIQYF
NA	TRBV9	NA	TRBJ2-1	TGTGCCAGCAGTCCCGGGACCTCAGGGGTCTACAATGAGCAGTTCTTC	CASSPGTSGVYNEQFF
NA	TRBV4-1	TRBD2	TRBJ2-3	TGCGCCAGCAGCCAAGGCGGGGGGGCCGGAGATACGCAGTATTTT	CASSQGGGAGDTQYF
many	TRBV12-3/TRBV12-4	TRBD1	TRBJ2-4	TGTGCCAGCAGTTTAGGAACAGGGGGTGGAAACATTCAGTACTTC	CASSLGTGGGNIQYF
few	TRBV7-2	TRBD1	TRBJ1-4	TGTGCCAGCAGCCTTCTCGGGACAGCTAATGAAAAACTGTTTTTT	CASSLLGTANEKLFF
few	TRBV7-2	TRBD1	TRBJ1-5	TGTGCCAGCAGCCTCGTCTCAGGGGGCGGTGATCAGCCCCAGCATTTT	CASSLVSGGGDQPQHF
many	TRBV11-1	NA	TRBJ2-4	TGTGCCAGCAGCTTATGGGGCCTTGGGAACATTCAGTACTTC	CASSLWGLGNIQYF
NA	TRBV5-1	NA	TRBJ2-6	TGCGCCAGCAGCTCCTACTATCCTGGTGGGATAAGCTCTGGGGCCAACGTCCTGACTTTC	CASSSYYPGGISSGANVLTF
once	TRBV12-3/TRBV12-4	NA	TRBJ2-5	TGTGCCAGCAGTTTAGACCCTGGGGTTTACAAAGAGACCCAGTACTTC	CASSLDPGVYKETQYF
once	TRBV7-9	TRBD1	TRBJ1-2	TGTGCCAGCAGCGGAACGGGACAGGGAGGCGGCTACACCTTC	CASSGTGQGGGYTF
NA	TRBV6-5	NA	TRBJ1-1	TGTGCCAGCAGTGACTCGACCCTGGTTGAAGCTTTCTTT	CASSDSTLVEAFF